The 23 T cell receptor beta chains given below trace back to one sample, sequenced in a study of T cells after posttransplantation cyclophosphamide. The data were produced by immunoSEQ multiplex PCR, yet TCRdb's version contains in-frame clones alone and is incomplete. This table has approximately 28,000 clones, around 90% appearing once. Cells defined as naive were viable CD3+CD4+ or CD3+CD8+ and CCR7+CD45RA+CD45RO-CD95-CD27+CD28+. Sample: naive CD4+ T cells sorted from PBMCs. These receptors all stem from a woman in her sixties or seventies in good health, CMV-negative, and a related stem cell transplant donor.

The gene calls are TRBV5-1 and TRBJ1-5; TRBD1 matches 10 bases. This CDR3 region has 15 residues. Germline assignment: CDR1 SGHRS and CDR2 YFSETQ. After removal of 3 bases from V and 6 bases from J, the junction contained 6 bases not matched to a gene. The CDR3 sequence: CASSWGTGVGQPQHF. CDR3 DNA: TGCGCCAGCAGCTGGGGGACAGGGGTGGGTCAGCCCCAGCATTTT.

The chain couples TRBV5-4 to TRBJ2-2; 10 bases align to TRBD2. The CDR3 spans 18 residues. Losses at the gene ends were 0 bases for V and 6 bases for J; bases not matched to a gene: 11. Germline-derived CDR1 and CDR2 are SGHNT and YYREEE (reference sequence). The CDR3 loop is CASSLVRTSGGGAGELFF. The CDR3 DNA sequence: TGTGCCAGCAGCTTGGTCCGGACTAGCGGAGGGGGGGCCGGGGAGCTGTTTTTT.

This chain links TRBV7-9 with TRBJ1-1, with TRBD1 matching over 8 bases. The CDR3 is 16 residues long. In germline, CDR1 is SEHNR, CDR2 FQNEAQ (reference sequence). The J segment lost 6 bases and the V segment lost 5 bases, leaving 14 bases of the junction unmatched. The CDR3 DNA reads TGTGCCAGCAGCGGAGGGACAGGAATGAAAGTGGCTGAAGCTTTCTTT. It specifies CASSGGTGMKVAEAFF.

The CDR3 loop reads CATSALPSYEQYF. CDR3 DNA sequence: TGTGCTACTAGCGCGTTACCCTCCTACGAGCAGTACTTC. This rearrangement joins TRBV6-5 to TRBJ2-7; 7 bases map to TRBD2. The CDR3 length is 13 residues. Germline V gives CDR1 MNHEY, CDR2 SVGAGI.

The rearrangement links TRBV18 to TRBJ2-2, with TRBD2 identical over 10 bases. Germline values: CDR1 KGHSH, CDR2 LQKENI. J was trimmed by 6 bases and V by 3 bases; bases with no gene match: 4. The CDR3 is 15 residues long. CDR3 sequence: CASSPLAGAPGELFF. The DNA of the CDR3 is TGTGCCAGCTCACCGCTAGCGGGGGCCCCCGGGGAGCTGTTTTTT. Complete variable domain (other parts from reference TRBV18 and TRBJ2-2): NAGVMQNPRHLVRRRGQEARLRCSPMKGHSHVYWYRQLPEEGLKFMVYLQKENIIDESGMPKERFSAEFPKEGPSILRIQQVVRGDSAAYFCASSPLAGAPGELFFGEGSRLTVL.

The rearrangement links TRBV28 to TRBJ2-2; possible D gene TRBD2, 6 bases. CDR1 and CDR2 (germline): MDHEN, SYDVKM. This CDR3 region has 16 residues. V was clipped by 5 bases and J by 6 bases, with 19 bases between them. The CDR3 spells CASSNPLRERSGELFF. As DNA, the CDR3 is TGTGCCAGCAGTAACCCCCTCCGGGAGAGGTCCGGGGAGCTGTTTTTT.

V and J are TRBV9 and TRBJ2-3; TRBD2 agrees at 11 bases. The length of the CDR3 is 19 residues. The V and J ends lost 3 bases and 4 bases, in that order; junction bases with no gene match: 16. Germline V gene lookup returns CDR1 SGDLS and CDR2 YYNGEE. The CDR3 sequence: CASSDRGGTSGSWADTQYF. The CDR3 DNA reads as TGTGCCAGCAGCGACAGGGGAGGGACTAGCGGTTCTTGGGCAGATACGCAGTATTTT. The full variable domain, in which reference TRBV9 and TRBJ2-3 provide the parts outside the CDR3, is DSGVTQTPKHLITATGQRVTLRCSPRSGDLSVYWYQQSLDQGLQFLIQYYNGEERAKGNILERFSAQQFPDLHSELNLSSLELGDSALYFCASSDRGGTSGSWADTQYFGPGTRLTVL.

Only one count was recorded for this clone. CDR3 in DNA: TGTGCCAGCAAGGTGGGAGACGGAGGTACAGATACGCAGTATTTT. Translation: CASKVGDGGTDTQYF. This chain links TRBV2 with TRBJ2-3; tentatively, D is TRBD2 (5 bases). The CDR3 runs to 15 residues. Germline V gene sequence: CDR1 SNHLY, CDR2 FYNNEI. Trimming took 7 bases from V and 3 from J, leaving 17 bases between them. Using reference TRBV2 and TRBJ2-3 for the parts outside the CDR3, the full variable domain is EPEVTQTPSHQVTQMGQEVILRCVPISNHLYFYWYRQILGQKVEFLVSFYNNEISEKSEIFDDQFSVERPDGSNFTLKIRSTKLEDSAMYFCASKVGDGGTDTQYFGPGTRLTVL.

V usage is TRBV7-6 and J usage is TRBJ2-7; 15 bases agree with TRBD2. The ends lost 5 bases at V and 0 bases at J; junction bases unmatched: 8. Germline CDR1 SGHVS, CDR2 FNYEAQ. The CDR3 is made up of 18 amino acids. CDR3 DNA: TGTGCCAGCAGCCCCCAGGGGACTAGCGGGAGGAACTCCTACGAGCAGTACTTC. It yields the protein CASSPQGTSGRNSYEQYF.

CDR3 loop: CASSIVGSGGSKTQYF. The CDR3, as DNA: TGTGCCAGTAGTATAGTAGGTAGCGGGGGGAGTAAGACCCAGTACTTC. The gene calls are TRBV19 and TRBJ2-5; 10 bases fit TRBD2. Germline V lookup: CDR1 LNHDA, CDR2 SQIVND (reference sequence). The CDR3 runs to 16 residues. Losses at the gene ends were 1 base for V and 6 bases for J; bases not matched to a gene: 8.

The chain recombines TRBV5-4 with TRBJ2-2, with 11 bases matching TRBD1. This CDR3 has 17 residues. Looked up from germline, CDR1 is SGHNT and CDR2 is YYREEE (reference sequence). The V segment lost 2 bases and the J segment 5 bases; nucleotides outside the gene matches: 8. CDR3 residues: CASSFAPDRGRTGELFF. The CDR3 DNA reads TGTGCCAGCAGCTTTGCCCCGGACAGGGGGCGGACCGGGGAGCTGTTTTTT.

The CDR3 nucleotides read TGTGCCAGCAGTGGACAGGGGTGGTCGGAACTGTTTTTT. Translated: CASSGQGWSELFF. This chain uses TRBV2 with TRBJ1-4; TRBD1 agrees at 8 bases. CDR1 and CDR2 (germline): SNHLY, FYNNEI. The CDR3 loop spans 13 amino acids. The V gene end was trimmed by 4 bases and the J gene end by 12 bases; junction bases not matched to a gene: 7.

The chain combines TRBV19 with TRBJ2-2; 10 nucleotides align to TRBD2. V lost 4 bases to trimming and J lost 2 bases; unmatched junction nucleotides: 10. The CDR3 runs to 18 residues. The germline V gene has CDR1 LNHDA and CDR2 SQIVND (reference sequence). CDR3 sequence (DNA): TGTGCCAGTAGTAAGAGTAGCGGGGGGTACCTAAACACCGGGGAGCTGTTTTTT. Protein: CASSKSSGGYLNTGELFF.

V is TRBV2 and J is TRBJ2-3; D perhaps matches TRBD2 (6 bases). Germline CDR1 SNHLY, CDR2 FYNNEI. The CDR3 runs to 15 residues. V was cut by 6 bases and J by 2 bases, with 15 bases left in between. DNA of the CDR3: TGTGCCAGCAGCAGTCCTAGCGAACACACAGATACGCAGTATTTT. Translating it yields CASSSPSEHTDTQYF.

The rearrangement links TRBV5-1 to TRBJ2-5; 7 nucleotides line up with TRBD1. The V and J ends lost 5 bases and 5 bases, in that order; junction bases with no gene match: 18. The germline gives CDR1 SGHRS, CDR2 YFSETQ. This CDR3 has 17 amino acids. In DNA form, the CDR3 reads TGCGCCAGCAGTCGGCCGACAGGGATGGCCACCAGGGAGACCCAGTACTTC. Translating it yields CASSRPTGMATRETQYF.

V usage is TRBV7-9 and J usage is TRBJ2-5; 9 nucleotides line up with TRBD2. V gave up 5 bases and J gave up 5 bases; unmatched junction bases: 6. This CDR3 spans 14 amino acids. CDR1 is SEHNR, CDR2 FQNEAQ, per germline (reference sequence). The CDR3 region has the DNA TGTGCCAGCAGCCGTAGCGGGGGCGGGGAGACCCAGTACTTC. Translated: CASSRSGGGETQYF.

This chain connects TRBV6-5 to TRBJ1-4, with 9 bases fitting TRBD1. Germline values: CDR1 MNHEY, CDR2 SVGAGI. V was clipped by 5 bases and J by 7 bases; unmatched bases: 8. The CDR3 spans 15 residues. CDR3 loop: CASSTLQGAREKLFF. Here the CDR3 DNA reads TGTGCCAGCAGTACCCTACAGGGGGCACGTGAAAAACTGTTTTTT.

This chain joins TRBV5-1 and TRBJ2-1; TRBD2 aligns across 11 bases. Germline V gives CDR1 SGHRS, CDR2 YFSETQ. CDR3 length equals 15 residues. Losses at the gene ends were 0 bases for V and 8 bases for J; bases not matched to a gene: 4. CDR3 loop: CASSLVIAGGDEQFF. The CDR3 DNA is TGCGCCAGCAGCTTGGTGATAGCGGGAGGGGATGAGCAGTTCTTC.

V is TRBV10-2 and J is TRBJ2-1; no clear D. Germline loops: CDR1 WSHSY, CDR2 SAAADI. The CDR3 consists of 13 residues. Trimming removed 6 bases at V and 0 bases at J, with 6 bases between. Here the CDR3 reads CASSLSSYNEQFF. DNA for the CDR3: TGCGCCAGCAGCCTGAGCTCCTACAATGAGCAGTTCTTC.

The rearrangement joins TRBV27 to TRBJ2-5; TRBD2 matches 14 bases. The J call is uncertain, as TRBJ2-7 better fits the DNA end. This CDR3 contains 17 residues. CDR1 MNHEY and CDR2 SMNVEV come from the germline V gene (reference sequence). The CDR3, as DNA: TGTGCCAGCAGTCCGGGACTAGCGGGGGTCCTCTCCTACGAGCAGTACTTC. This codes for CASSPGLAGVLSYEQYF.

The chain combines TRBV7-2 with TRBJ1-5; D unclear. The V end was cut by 1 base, the J end by 6 bases, with 13 bases between. Germline-derived CDR1 and CDR2 are SGHTA and FQGNSA. This CDR3 is built from 15 residues. The CDR3 DNA reads TGTGCCAGCAGCTTAGATACCCCAGGTAGTCAGCCCCAGCATTTT. Translated: CASSLDTPGSQPQHF.

V is TRBV2 and J is TRBJ2-1; D may be TRBD2 (7 bases). This CDR3 region has 14 residues. Germline V gives CDR1 SNHLY, CDR2 FYNNEI. The ends were cut back, 8 bases at V and 1 base at J, with 12 bases in the middle. DNA for the CDR3: TGTGCCAGCGGGGGGGCTACTTCCTACAATGAGCAGTTCTTC. Its protein is CASGGATSYNEQFF.

In its sample, this clone was seen a few times. The chain recombines TRBV11-2 with TRBJ2-2, with D tentatively TRBD1 (5 bases). The ends were cut back, 4 bases at V and 1 base at J, with 10 bases in the middle. The CDR3 is made up of 15 amino acids. Germline CDR1 reads SGHAT; CDR2 reads FQNNGV. CDR3 sequence reads: CASSYHTGNTGELFF. DNA for the CDR3: TGTGCCAGCAGCTATCACACAGGGAACACCGGGGAGCTGTTTTTT. Full variable domain (missing parts from reference TRBV11-2 and TRBJ2-2): EAGVAQSPRYKIIEKRQSVAFWCNPISGHATLYWYQQILGQGPKLLIQFQNNGVVDDSQLPKDRFSAERLKGVDSTLKIQPAKLEDSAVYLCASSYHTGNTGELFFGEGSRLTVL.